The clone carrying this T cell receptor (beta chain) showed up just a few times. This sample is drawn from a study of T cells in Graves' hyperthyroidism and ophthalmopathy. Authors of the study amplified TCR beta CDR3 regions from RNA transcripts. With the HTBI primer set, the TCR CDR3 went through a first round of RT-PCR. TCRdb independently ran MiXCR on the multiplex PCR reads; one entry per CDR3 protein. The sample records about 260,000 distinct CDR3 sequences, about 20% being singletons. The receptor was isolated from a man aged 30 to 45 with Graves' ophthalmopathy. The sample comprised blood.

The CDR3 DNA is TGTGCCAGCAGCAGGACAGGGGGCCGCTCCTACGAGCAGTACTTC. As protein: CASSRTGGRSYEQYF. This chain uses TRBV12-3 or TRBV12-4 with TRBJ2-7; TRBD1 agrees at 11 bases. The CDR3 runs 15 residues. J lost 0 bases, V lost 6 bases, and 4 bases had no gene match.